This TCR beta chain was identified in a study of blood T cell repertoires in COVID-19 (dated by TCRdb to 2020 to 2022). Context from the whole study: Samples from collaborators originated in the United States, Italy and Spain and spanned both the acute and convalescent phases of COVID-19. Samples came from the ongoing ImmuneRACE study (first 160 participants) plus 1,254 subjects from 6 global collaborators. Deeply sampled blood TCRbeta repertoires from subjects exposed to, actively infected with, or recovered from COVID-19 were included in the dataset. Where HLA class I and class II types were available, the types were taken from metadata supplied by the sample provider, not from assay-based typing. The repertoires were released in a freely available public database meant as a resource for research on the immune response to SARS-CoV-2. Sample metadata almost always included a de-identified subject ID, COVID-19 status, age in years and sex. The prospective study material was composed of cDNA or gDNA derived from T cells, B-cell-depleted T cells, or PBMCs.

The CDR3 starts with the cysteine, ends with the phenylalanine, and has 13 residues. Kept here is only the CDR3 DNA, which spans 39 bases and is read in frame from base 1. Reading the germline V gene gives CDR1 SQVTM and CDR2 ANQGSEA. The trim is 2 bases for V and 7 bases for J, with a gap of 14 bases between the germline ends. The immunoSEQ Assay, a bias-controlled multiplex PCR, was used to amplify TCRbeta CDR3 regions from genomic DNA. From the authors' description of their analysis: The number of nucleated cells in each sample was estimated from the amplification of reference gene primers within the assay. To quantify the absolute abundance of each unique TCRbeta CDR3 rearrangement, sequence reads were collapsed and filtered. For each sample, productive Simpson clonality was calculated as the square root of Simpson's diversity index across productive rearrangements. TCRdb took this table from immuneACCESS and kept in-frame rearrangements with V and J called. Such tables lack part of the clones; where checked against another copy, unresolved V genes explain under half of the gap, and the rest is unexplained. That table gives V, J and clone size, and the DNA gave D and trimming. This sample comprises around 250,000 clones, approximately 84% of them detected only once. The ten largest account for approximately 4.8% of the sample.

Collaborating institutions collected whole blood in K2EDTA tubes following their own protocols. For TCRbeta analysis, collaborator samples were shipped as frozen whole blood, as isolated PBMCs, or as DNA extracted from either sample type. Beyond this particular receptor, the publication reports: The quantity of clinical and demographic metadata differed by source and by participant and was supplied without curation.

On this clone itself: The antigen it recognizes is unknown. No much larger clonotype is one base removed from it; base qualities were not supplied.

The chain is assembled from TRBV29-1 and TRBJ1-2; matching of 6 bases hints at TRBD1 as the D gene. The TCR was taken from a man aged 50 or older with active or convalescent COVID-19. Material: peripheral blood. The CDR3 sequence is CSVEMGAVGGYTF. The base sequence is TGCAGCGTTGAAATGGGGGCGGTCGGTGGCTACACCTTC.